The present T cell receptor (beta chain) was sequenced within a study of blood T cell repertoires in COVID-19. Study-level background: From the United States, Italy and Spain came samples of acute and convalescent COVID-19. PBMCs, B-cell-depleted T cells, or T cells provided the cDNA or gDNA that made up the material.

V was pared by 2 bases and J by 3 bases, with 7 bases of the junction left unmatched. The germline V gene encodes CDR1 SGHDN and CDR2 FVKESK. The CDR3 has 16 residues. Original handling: Reference gene primer amplification in the assay estimated nucleated cell counts. Generated by immunoSEQ multiplex PCR, the TCRdb table keeps only in-frame clones and is missing some. Clonal size and the V and J genes are those of that table, whereas D and trimming came from the DNA. Among fewer than 200,000 clones listed, 84% were seen once. This clonotype originated in a human donor in a cohort sampled during active COVID-19. Sequenced input: peripheral blood. V and J are TRBV14 and TRBJ2-7; 10 bases are shared with TRBD1. The CDR3 coding sequence is TGTGCCAGCAGCCAAACCGGGACAGGGGATCACTACGAGCAGTACTTC. The encoded protein is CASSQTGTGDHYEQYF. Drawing the rest from reference TRBV14 and TRBJ2-7, the complete variable domain is EAGVTQFPSHSVIEKGQTVTLRCDPISGHDNLYWYRRVMGKEIKFLLHFVKESKQDESGMPNNRFLAERTGGTYSTLKVQPAELEDSGVYFCASSQTGTGDHYEQYFGPGTRLTVT.